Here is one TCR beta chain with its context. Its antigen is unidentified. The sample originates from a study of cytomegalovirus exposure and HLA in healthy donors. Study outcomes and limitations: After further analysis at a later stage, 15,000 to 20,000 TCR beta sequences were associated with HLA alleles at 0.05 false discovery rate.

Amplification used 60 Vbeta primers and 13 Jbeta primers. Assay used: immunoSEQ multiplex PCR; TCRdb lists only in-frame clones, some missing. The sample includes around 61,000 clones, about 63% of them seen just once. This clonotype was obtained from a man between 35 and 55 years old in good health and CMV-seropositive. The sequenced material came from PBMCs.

CDR3 DNA: TGTGCCAGCAGCTTGGTTCGAGAGACCCAGTACTTC. This sequence encodes CASSLVRETQYF. The chain carries TRBV5-8 and TRBJ2-5, with D uncertain. Germline V gene data show CDR1 as SGHTS and CDR2 as YDEGEE. Trimming took off 0 bases at V and 4 bases at J, with 4 bases between the two ends. This CDR3 spans 12 amino acids.